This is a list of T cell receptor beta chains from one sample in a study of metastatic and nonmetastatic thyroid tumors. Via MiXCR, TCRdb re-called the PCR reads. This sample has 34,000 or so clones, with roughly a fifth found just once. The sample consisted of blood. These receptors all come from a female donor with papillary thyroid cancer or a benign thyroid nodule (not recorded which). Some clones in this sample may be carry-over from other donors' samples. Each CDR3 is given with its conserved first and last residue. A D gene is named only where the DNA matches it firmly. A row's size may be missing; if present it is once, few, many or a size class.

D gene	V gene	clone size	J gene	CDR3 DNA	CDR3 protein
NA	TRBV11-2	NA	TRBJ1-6	TGTGCCAGCAGCTTAGATCACACGGGTCGTTCACCCCTCCACTTT	CASSLDHTGRSPLHF
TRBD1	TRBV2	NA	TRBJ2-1	TGTGCCAGCAGTGACCAGGGGGTGGGCAATGAGCAGTTCTTC	CASSDQGVGNEQFF
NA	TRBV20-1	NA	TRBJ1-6	TGCAGTGCTAGAACGGACTCCTATAATTCACCCCTCCACTTT	CSARTDSYNSPLHF
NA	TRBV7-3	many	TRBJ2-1	TGTGCCAGCAGCTTATCCCGGACACCCAATGAGCAGTTCTTC	CASSLSRTPNEQFF
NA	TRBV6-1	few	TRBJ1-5	TGTGCCAGCAAGGACACGGTAAATCAGCCCCAGCATTTT	CASKDTVNQPQHF
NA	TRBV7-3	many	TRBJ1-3	TGTGCCAGCAGCTTAATGGGAGGCACCATATATTTT	CASSLMGGTIYF
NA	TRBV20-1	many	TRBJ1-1	TGCAGTGCCCCATGGGGCACTGAAGCTTTCTTT	CSAPWGTEAFF
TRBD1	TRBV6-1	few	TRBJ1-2	TGTGCCAGCACCCCCGCAGGGGGATTCTATGGCTACACCTTC	CASTPAGGFYGYTF
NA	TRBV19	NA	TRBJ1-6	TGTGCCAGTAGTACCTATCAGGGGAATAATTCACCCCTCCACTTT	CASSTYQGNNSPLHF
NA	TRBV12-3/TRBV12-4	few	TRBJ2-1	TGTGCCAGCAGTTTACCGGCCAGGATATATAGTGGTGACAATGAGCAGTTCTTC	CASSLPARIYSGDNEQFF
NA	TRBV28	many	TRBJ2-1	TGTGCCAGCCGCTCCTACAATGAGCAGTTCTTC	CASRSYNEQFF
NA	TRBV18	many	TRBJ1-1	TGTGCCAGCTCATTCCGTCTCGGTGGGGCGGAGACTGAAGCTTTCTTT	CASSFRLGGAETEAFF
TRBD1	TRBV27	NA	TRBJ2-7	TGTGCCAGCAGTGAACCGGGACAGGGGGCGAACGAGCAGTACTTC	CASSEPGQGANEQYF
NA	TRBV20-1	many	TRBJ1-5	TGCAGTGCCGCCCGCGGTTATAGCAATCAGCCCCAGCATTTT	CSAARGYSNQPQHF
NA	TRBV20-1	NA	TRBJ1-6	TGCAGTGCTAGAGTAATCGACAATTCACCCCTCCACTTT	CSARVIDNSPLHF
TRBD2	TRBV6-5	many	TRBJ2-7	TGTGCCAGCAGTTACTCGCTAGCGGGAAGCACACAAGGGGAGCAGTACTTC	CASSYSLAGSTQGEQYF
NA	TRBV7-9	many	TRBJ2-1	TGTGCCAGCAGCCCCGGGACTGATATAGCTGAGCAGTTCTTC	CASSPGTDIAEQFF
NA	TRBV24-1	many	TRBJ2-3	TGTGCCACCAGTGACCTCCGGGCAGATACGCAGTATTTT	CATSDLRADTQYF
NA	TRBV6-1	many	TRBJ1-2	TGTGCCAGCAGGAGGACCGCCATGATGAGAGGCTACACCTTC	CASRRTAMMRGYTF
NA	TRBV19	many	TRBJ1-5	TGTGCCAGTAGTCCAGATCAGGTTCAGCCCCAGCATTTT	CASSPDQVQPQHF
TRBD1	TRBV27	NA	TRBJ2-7	TGTGCCAGCAGTCTCTTTTTACCCCACGACAGGGAATCCCACGAGCAGTACTTC	CASSLFLPHDRESHEQYF
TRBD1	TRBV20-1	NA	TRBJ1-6	TGCAGTGCTAGACCTCCGGAAGGACAGGCCCTCCACTTT	CSARPPEGQALHF
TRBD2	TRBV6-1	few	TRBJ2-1	TGTGCCAGCAGTAAAGGACTAGCGATGTACAATGAGCAGTTCTTC	CASSKGLAMYNEQFF
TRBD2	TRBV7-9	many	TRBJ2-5	TGTGCCAGCAGCTTACCGGGACTAAAAGAGACCCAGTACTTC	CASSLPGLKETQYF
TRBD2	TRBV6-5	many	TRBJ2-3	TGTGCCAGCAGTTACCCGGGACTAGCTCAGTATTTT	CASSYPGLAQYF
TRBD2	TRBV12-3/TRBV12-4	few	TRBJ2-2	TGTGCCAGCAGTGAGTCTAGCGGAGCGAACACCGGGGAGCTGTTTTTT	CASSESSGANTGELFF
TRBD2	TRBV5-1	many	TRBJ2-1	TGCGCCAGCAGTTCGGGACTAGCGGGTAAAAGCTCCTACAATGAGCAGTTCTTC	CASSSGLAGKSSYNEQFF
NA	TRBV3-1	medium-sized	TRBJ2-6	TGTGCCAGCAGCCAAGGGACGGTAATCTCTGGGGCCAACGTCCTGACTTTC	CASSQGTVISGANVLTF
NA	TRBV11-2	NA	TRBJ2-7	TGTGCCAGCCGGCCGGGGGGCCTGGTTAACTACGAGCAGTACTTC	CASRPGGLVNYEQYF
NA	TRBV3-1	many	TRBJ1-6	TGTGCCAGCAGCCAGGGGGATATGGACCTCCACTTT	CASSQGDMDLHF
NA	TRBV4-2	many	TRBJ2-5	TGTGCCAGCAGCCAAGAGGCAGGGCTCGAGACCCAGTACTTC	CASSQEAGLETQYF
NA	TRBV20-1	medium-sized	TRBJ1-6	TGCAGTGCTAGAGATTTGGGCAGCTCCTATAATTCACCCCTCCACTTT	CSARDLGSSYNSPLHF
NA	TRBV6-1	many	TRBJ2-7	TGTGCCAGCAGTGACTGGCTCCCCTACGAGCAGTACTTC	CASSDWLPYEQYF
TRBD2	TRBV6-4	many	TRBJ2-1	TGTGCCAGCAGTGACCGGGCGGGAGAAAGCAATGAGCAGTTCTTC	CASSDRAGESNEQFF
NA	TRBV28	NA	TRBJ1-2	TGTGCCAGCAGTTCCCAGAGGTATGGCTACACCTTC	CASSSQRYGYTF
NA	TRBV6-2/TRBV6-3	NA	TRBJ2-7	TGTGCCAGCAGTTACATTAGCCCGCGGAGCGAGCAGTACTTC	CASSYISPRSEQYF
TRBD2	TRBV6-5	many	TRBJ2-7	TGTGCCAGCAGTTACCAATCTAGCGGGTACGAGCAGTACTTC	CASSYQSSGYEQYF
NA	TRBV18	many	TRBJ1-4	TGTGCCAGCTCACCACGGGAGGGACCTAATGAAAAACTGTTTTTT	CASSPREGPNEKLFF
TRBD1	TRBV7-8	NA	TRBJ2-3	TGTGCCAGCAGCCCGACAGGCCGACAGGGCCATACGCAGTATTTT	CASSPTGRQGHTQYF
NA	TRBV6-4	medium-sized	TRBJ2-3	TGTGCCAGCAGTGAAGTGGGGGCGACAGATACGCAGTATTTT	CASSEVGATDTQYF